Presented here are 30 T cell receptor beta chains from one specimen sequenced in a study of blood T cells in healthy people across ages. A second about 6 to 12 cycle PCR used barcoded and J-beta primers. MiXCR was run by TCRdb on the 5' RACE reads, yielding one entry per CDR3 protein. The sample has roughly 2 million distinct CDR3 sequences; about 50% are singletons. Source material: blood. These receptors were taken from a woman aged 40 to 55 in good health.

The gene calls are TRBV20-1 and TRBJ2-5; D not resolved. Trimming stripped 6 bases from V and 4 bases from J, with 18 bases between. Germline V gene lookup returns CDR1 DFQATT and CDR2 SNEGSKA (reference sequence). CDR3 length equals 14 residues. The CDR3 sequence is CSACGRQHLETQYF. CDR3 in DNA: TGCAGTGCCTGCGGACGGCAGCATTTAGAGACCCAGTACTTC.

As for this clonotype: The germline gene is not matched at one end of the junction; a read error may be the cause. The rearrangement joins TRBV28 to TRBJ1-2, with unresolved D. The CDR3 is made up of 15 amino acids. CDR1 is MDHEN and CDR2 is SYDVKM in the germline V gene. The CDR3 sequence: CARSLEGSSYYGYTF. CDR3 sequence (DNA): TGTGCCAGGAGTTTAGAGGGTTCCTCATACTATGGCTACACCTTC.

J is TRBJ2-1 and V is TRBV5-5; 9 nucleotides match TRBD1. The J segment lost 14 bases and the V segment lost 6 bases, leaving 9 bases of the junction unmatched. The CDR3 covers 12 residues. Germline V CDR1 and CDR2: SGHKS, YYEKEE (reference sequence). CDR3 amino acids: CASKTGTGKEFF. The CDR3 DNA reads TGTGCCAGCAAGACCGGGACAGGGAAGGAGTTCTTC.

This chain uses TRBV7-2 with TRBJ2-7; tentative D call: TRBD2 (5 bases). CDR3 length: 15 residues. Germline V CDR1 and CDR2: SGHTA, FQGNSA. V lost 1 base to trimming and J lost 5 bases, with 15 bases between them. This CDR3 is CASSLGQSSRDEQYF. Written as DNA, the CDR3 is TGTGCCAGCAGCTTAGGTCAGTCTAGCCGAGACGAGCAGTACTTC.

The rearrangement joins TRBV5-1 to TRBJ2-7; 9 bases are shared with TRBD2. The length of the CDR3 is 17 residues. Trimming removed 4 bases from V and 0 bases from J; junction bases left unmatched: 11. From germline, CDR1 is SGHRS and CDR2 YFSETQ. CDR3 bases: TGCGCCAGCAGCCCTCCCGCGGGGGGGGTGAGCTCCTACGAGCAGTACTTC. This encodes CASSPPAGGVSSYEQYF.

The chain employs TRBV10-3 and TRBJ2-1; possibly TRBD1 for D (6 bases). Germline V gene sequence: CDR1 ENHRY, CDR2 SYGVKD. The CDR3 is made up of 16 amino acids. Deletions cut 3 bases from V and 1 base from J, with 13 bases between. The CDR3, as DNA: TGTGCCATCAGTGACCCCGACAGGTCTTCCTACAATGAGCAGTTCTTC. Translation gives CAISDPDRSSYNEQFF.

The table lists this clonotype with a few counts. The chain couples TRBV5-1 to TRBJ2-5; perhaps TRBD1 as D (5 bases). Trimming took 0 bases from V and 4 from J, leaving 16 bases between them. The CDR3 is 16 amino acids. Looked up from germline, CDR1 is SGHRS and CDR2 is YFSETQ. This chain's CDR3 is CASSLVTMTVRETQYF. The CDR3 DNA sequence: TGCGCCAGCAGCTTGGTTACTATGACAGTACGAGAGACCCAGTACTTC.

This clonotype came up a few times. The J gene is TRBJ2-5, the V gene TRBV10-2; the match to TRBD2 covers 8 bases. The V segment lost 0 bases and the J segment 5 bases; nucleotides outside the gene matches: 11. The CDR3 is 17 residues long. The germline V gene has CDR1 WSHSY and CDR2 SAAADI. CDR3 amino acids: CASSESTAGAWEETQYF. The CDR3 DNA is TGCGCCAGCAGTGAGTCGACAGCGGGGGCCTGGGAGGAGACCCAGTACTTC.

V usage is TRBV3-1 and J usage is TRBJ2-1; D ambiguous. The CDR3 sequence is 12 residues long. V lost 2 bases to trimming and J lost 7 bases, with 6 bases between them. In germline, CDR1 is LGHDT, CDR2 YNNKEL (reference sequence). The DNA for the CDR3 is TGTGCCAGCAGCCAAATACATAATGAGCAGTTCTTC. The encoded protein is CASSQIHNEQFF.

The chain couples TRBV7-3 to TRBJ1-1; 8 bases are a match to TRBD1. This CDR3 is built from 14 residues. Germline V CDR1 and CDR2: SGHTA, FQGTGA. Unmatched junction bases numbered 6, after V lost 6 bases and J lost 3 bases. This CDR3 is CASSQGAKDTEAFF. The CDR3 nucleotides are TGTGCCAGCAGTCAGGGGGCGAAGGACACTGAAGCTTTCTTT.

This chain uses TRBV27 with TRBJ2-5; 7 bases line up with TRBD1. The V gene end was trimmed by 8 bases and the J gene end by 11 bases; junction bases not matched to a gene: 11. Germline CDR1 reads MNHEY; CDR2 reads SMNVEV (reference sequence). The CDR3 sequence is 12 residues long. The DNA of the CDR3 is TGTGCCAGCGGGCTGACAGGGAATCAGCAGTACTTC. Its protein is CASGLTGNQQYF.

This clonotype is a singleton in its sample. CDR3 sequence reads: CASSQGTDLSPLHF. The DNA for the CDR3 is TGCGCCAGCAGCCAAGGGACAGATCTTTCACCCCTCCACTTT. The chain is built from TRBV4-1 and TRBJ1-6; possible D gene TRBD1, 6 bases. CDR1 and CDR2 from the germline V gene are MGHRA and YSYEKL. Trimming cost V 1 base and J 9 bases, with 10 bases left between them. The CDR3 has 14 residues.

The chain is built from TRBV21-1 and TRBJ2-4; the D call TRBD1 from the table was never checked on the DNA. TRBV21-1 is a pseudogene segment. This CDR3 contains 11 residues. CDR3 bases: TGTGCCAGCAGGAAAGGCAGGGGAGGGTACTTC. It is translated as CASRKGRGGYF.

Written as DNA, the CDR3 is TGTGCCAGCAGCGTATATGGCGGGGGCCCCAATGAGCAGTTCTTC. It specifies CASSVYGGGPNEQFF. The chain has TRBV9 and TRBJ2-1; possibly TRBD2 for D (7 bases). This CDR3 has 15 residues. The ends were cut back, 1 base at V and 6 bases at J, with 14 bases in the middle. The germline V gene has CDR1 SGDLS and CDR2 YYNGEE. Together with reference TRBV9 and TRBJ2-1, the CDR3 gives the full variable domain: DSGVTQTPKHLITATGQRVTLRCSPRSGDLSVYWYQQSLDQGLQFLIQYYNGEERAKGNILERFSAQQFPDLHSELNLSSLELGDSALYFCASSVYGGGPNEQFFGPGTRLTVL.

The CDR3 loop is CASSPGTGGSEQFF. DNA for the CDR3: TGTGCCAGCAGCCCTGGGACCGGCGGAAGTGAGCAGTTCTTC. The chain employs TRBV7-9 and TRBJ2-1, with D perhaps TRBD1 or TRBD2 (5 bases each). This CDR3 has 14 amino acids. The V gene lost 5 bases and the J gene lost 9 bases, with 17 bases spanning the gap. Germline lookup yields CDR1 SEHNR and CDR2 FQNEAQ (reference sequence).

This clonotype has more than one count but fewer than ten. The V and J genes are TRBV6-2 or TRBV6-3 and TRBJ2-7, with D maybe TRBD1 (6 bases). The CDR3 loop spans 13 amino acids. Per germline, CDR1 MNHEY and CDR2 SVGEGT. The germline V and J ends were trimmed by 5 bases and 2 bases, with 10 bases remaining between them. Written as DNA, the CDR3 is TGTGCCAGCAGTGGACAGACCACCTACGAGCAGTACTTC. It yields the protein CASSGQTTYEQYF.

The V gene is TRBV12-3 or TRBV12-4, the J gene TRBJ1-2; maybe TRBD1 (6 bases). V lost 6 bases, J lost 8 bases, and 16 bases lay in between. CDR3 length: 13 amino acids. The CDR3: CASRKTGSRGYTF. In DNA form, the CDR3 reads TGTGCCAGCAGGAAAACAGGGTCCCGCGGCTACACCTTC.

This chain uses TRBV5-6 with TRBJ2-5; 7 bases agree with TRBD2. The junction had 10 bases not matched to a gene; V was cut back by 8 bases and J by 9 bases. This CDR3 spans 12 amino acids. Germline lookup yields CDR1 SGHDT and CDR2 YYEEEE. CDR3 in amino acids: CASSPARGAQYF. The CDR3 DNA follows: TGTGCCAGTAGCCCAGCCCGGGGGGCCCAGTACTTC.

This chain links TRBV29-1 with TRBJ1-5; a weak D match, TRBD1 (6 bases). Germline V gene data show CDR1 as SQVTM and CDR2 as ANQGSEA. Trimming pared 5 bases from V and 1 base from J, leaving 6 bases between. This CDR3 comprises 12 residues. The CDR3 reads CSVQGSNQPQHF. The DNA of the CDR3 is TGCAGCGTTCAGGGGAGCAATCAGCCCCAGCATTTT. The full variable domain, rest sourced from reference TRBV29-1 and TRBJ1-5, is SAVISQKPSRDICQRGTSLTIQCQVDSQVTMMFWYRQQPGQSLTLIATANQGSEATYESGFVIDKFPISRPNLTFSTLTVSNMSPEDSSIYLCSVQGSNQPQHFGDGTRLSIL.

In this sample, this clonotype turned up a few times. This chain uses TRBV13 with TRBJ2-3; TRBD2 matches at 7 bases. The CDR3 is made up of 15 amino acids. V trimming: 5 bases; J trimming: 6 bases; junction bases outside the gene matches: 11. Per germline, CDR1 PRHDT and CDR2 FYEKMQ (reference sequence). The CDR3 DNA reads TGTGCCAGCAGCCTGGGTCTAGCGGAGGGGGATACGCAGTATTTT. Amino acid sequence: CASSLGLAEGDTQYF.

This chain uses TRBV5-1 with TRBJ1-2; D may be TRBD1 (5 bases). Between the trimmed V and J ends, which lost 0 bases and 6 bases, there was a span of 12 bases. Per the germline V gene, CDR1 is SGHRS and CDR2 is YFSETQ. The CDR3 covers 14 residues. The CDR3 DNA reads as TGCGCCAGCAGCTTGGCCGAGGGGTTCGATGGCTACACCTTC. It encodes CASSLAEGFDGYTF.

The chain recombines TRBV7-2 with TRBJ1-2, with D possibly being TRBD1 (6 bases). Between the trimmed V and J ends, which lost 5 bases and 3 bases, there was a span of 10 bases. The germline gives CDR1 SGHTA, CDR2 FQGNSA. The CDR3 has 13 amino acids. CDR3 nucleotide sequence: TGTGCCAGCAGCGGCCAGGGGTACTATGGCTACACCTTC. Translating it yields CASSGQGYYGYTF.

This clonotype turned up a few times. The V call is TRBV28, the J call TRBJ2-4; D possibly corresponds to TRBD1 (5 bases). This CDR3 comprises 16 residues. Between the trimmed V and J ends, which lost 0 bases and 3 bases, there was a span of 12 bases. CDR1 and CDR2 from the germline V gene are MDHEN and SYDVKM. CDR3 sequence (DNA): TGTGCCAGCAGTTTATGGCAGGGCGAGGTCAAAAACATTCAGTACTTC. It yields the protein CASSLWQGEVKNIQYF.

CDR3 sequence (DNA): TGCAGTGCGACAACAGGGGCCAGCACAGATACGCAGTATTTT. Translation: CSATTGASTDTQYF. This chain links TRBV20-1 with TRBJ2-3; TRBD1 aligns across 7 bases. The CDR3 has 14 residues. V lost 6 bases, J lost 0 bases, and 6 bases stayed unmatched. Germline values: CDR1 DFQATT, CDR2 SNEGSKA (reference sequence).

This clonotype turned up a few times. The rearrangement links TRBV7-9 to TRBJ2-7, with TRBD1 matching over 10 bases. CDR1 SEHNR and CDR2 FQNEAQ come from the germline V gene (reference sequence). Trimming at V came to 4 bases and at J to 7 bases, leaving 10 bases not matched to a gene. The CDR3 covers 15 residues. The CDR3 loop reads CASSSPDRGLDEQYF. The CDR3 bases are TGTGCCAGCAGCTCCCCTGACAGGGGGCTCGATGAGCAGTACTTC.

This chain joins TRBV7-9 and TRBJ2-4; the match to TRBD2 covers 8 bases. TRBJ2-5 explains the end of the DNA better; the J call may be wrong. The CDR3 covers 15 residues. Germline values: CDR1 SEHNR, CDR2 FQNEAQ (reference sequence). This CDR3 is CASSMGLGGLETQYF. The CDR3 region has the DNA TGTGCCAGCAGCATGGGACTAGGAGGGTTAGAGACCCAGTACTTC.

The rearrangement links TRBV4-3 to TRBJ2-3; 11 bases are a match to TRBD2. The V segment lost 3 bases and the J segment 5 bases; nucleotides outside the gene matches: 7. This CDR3 has 16 amino acids. Germline loops: CDR1 LGHNA, CDR2 YSLEER. The CDR3 nucleotides are TGCGCCAGCAGCCAGGATCTAGCGGGGGGCCTAGATACGCAGTATTTT. It yields the protein CASSQDLAGGLDTQYF.

The rearrangement links TRBV5-4 to TRBJ2-7; 10 nucleotides align to TRBD2. The DNA end is more similar to TRBJ2-5, so the J call may be wrong. CDR1 is SGHNT, CDR2 YYREEE, per germline (reference sequence). The CDR3 contains 17 residues. In DNA, the CDR3 is TGTGCCAGCAGCCGAGGAGGCCCTAGCGGGGGTTTCGAGACCCAGTACTTC. Translating gives CASSRGGPSGGFETQYF.

The sample holds many counts of this clonotype. This chain links TRBV7-9 with TRBJ2-5, with TRBD2 matching 7 bases. Germline CDR1 SEHNR, CDR2 FQNEAQ (reference sequence). The CDR3 contains 15 residues. The V and J ends lost 5 bases and 6 bases, in that order; junction bases with no gene match: 12. The CDR3 region has the DNA TGTGCCAGCAGCCCATCCGGGACTACCTCTCAGACCCAGTACTTC. It encodes CASSPSGTTSQTQYF. Looking up the rest from reference TRBV7-9 and TRBJ2-5 gives the full variable domain: DTGVSQNPRHKITKRGQNVTFRCDPISEHNRLYWYRQTLGQGPEFLTYFQNEAQLEKSRLLSDRFSAERPKGSFSTLEIQRTEQGDSAMYLCASSPSGTTSQTQYFGPGTRLLVL.

This rearrangement joins TRBV5-5 to TRBJ2-7; maybe TRBD2 (6 bases). V lost 4 bases to trimming and J lost 0 bases, with 17 bases between them. Germline CDR1 is SGHKS and CDR2 is YYEKEE (reference sequence). The CDR3 runs 16 residues. CDR3 sequence: CASSQLHAGSSYEQYF. The CDR3 coding sequence is TGTGCCAGCAGCCAACTACATGCGGGGTCCTCCTACGAGCAGTACTTC.